This TCR beta chain is drawn from a study of cytomegalovirus exposure and HLA in healthy donors. While unrecorded immune exposures were likely, the donors were nominally healthy when sampled. The study's findings and limits: Prior analysis indicated that the majority of TCR beta V segments exhibited productivity approximately 90% or approximately 30% of the time. Diagnosis of cytomegalovirus status made by the classifier reportedly showed high specificity and sensitivity. Cytomegalovirus-associated TCR beta chains were listed, numbering 150 to 200.

The primer mix had 60 Vbeta and 13 Jbeta primers. Sequenced by immunoSEQ multiplex PCR; TCRdb stores in-frame clones only, minus some. Here the sample spans some 65,000 clones, 62% being singletons. Per germline, CDR1 GTSNPN and CDR2 SVGIG (reference sequence). This CDR3 spans 13 amino acids. Trimming cost V 3 bases and J 4 bases, with 13 bases left between them. Details on this clone: The antigen remains unidentified.

The V gene is TRBV30, the J gene TRBJ2-7; the D gene is possibly TRBD1 (7 bases). This TCR was recovered from a young man in good health and CMV-seronegative. Material: PBMCs. The CDR3 DNA reads TGTGCCTGGAGACCCCAGGGGGGATACGAGCAGTACTTC. Translation: CAWRPQGGYEQYF. Based on the CDR3 plus reference TRBV30 and TRBJ2-7, the full variable domain is SQTIHQWPATLVQPVGSPLSLECTVEGTSNPNLYWYRQAAGRGLQLLFYSVGIGQISSEVPQNLSASRPQDRQFILSSKKLLLSDSGFYLCAWRPQGGYEQYFGPGTRLTVT.